Listed below are T cell receptor beta chains from one sample, sequenced in a study of neurological immune-mediated disorders. TCRdb independently ran MiXCR on the 5' RACE reads; one entry per CDR3 protein. Counted here are under 85,000 distinct CDR3 sequences, roughly 13% occurring once; the ten biggest clones make up nearly 7%. The sequenced sample consisted of PBMCs. The receptor source for this set is a woman aged 50 to 65 in good health. Both conserved end residues are part of each CDR3. The D gene is left open where the match is weak. Only part of the rows carry a size: once, few, many, or a class if the clone is expanded.

abundance: many
j_gene: TRBJ2-3
d_gene: .
v_gene: TRBV5-1
CDR3nt: TGCGCCAGCAGCTTGGAGGGGCCTAGCGCAGATACGCAGTATTTT
CDR3aa: CASSLEGPSADTQYF

abundance: many
j_gene: TRBJ1-1
d_gene: TRBD1
v_gene: TRBV5-4
CDR3nt: TGTGCCAGCAGCCCCTGGACAGGCAACACTGAAGCTTTCTTT
CDR3aa: CASSPWTGNTEAFF

abundance: .
j_gene: TRBJ2-1
d_gene: TRBD1
v_gene: TRBV5-1
CDR3nt: TGCGCCAGCAGCTTGTATGGAACAGGGGGTATCAATGAGCAGTTCTTC
CDR3aa: CASSLYGTGGINEQFF

abundance: many
j_gene: TRBJ2-3
d_gene: .
v_gene: TRBV29-1
CDR3nt: TGCAGCGTTGATCCGGGCCGACCTAGCACAGATACGCAGTATTTT
CDR3aa: CSVDPGRPSTDTQYF

abundance: many
j_gene: TRBJ1-5
d_gene: TRBD1
v_gene: TRBV28
CDR3nt: TGTGCCAGCAGCCCTACAGGGGAGGGCAATCAGCCCCAGCATTTT
CDR3aa: CASSPTGEGNQPQHF

abundance: .
j_gene: TRBJ2-5
d_gene: .
v_gene: TRBV5-1
CDR3nt: TGCGCCAGCAGCTTTGGGCAGTTTCGTCGAGAGACCCAGTACTTC
CDR3aa: CASSFGQFRRETQYF

abundance: many
j_gene: TRBJ2-1
d_gene: .
v_gene: TRBV5-1
CDR3nt: TGCGCCAGCAGCTTCCGGCTTAGCTCCTACAATGAGCAGTTCTTC
CDR3aa: CASSFRLSSYNEQFF

abundance: many
j_gene: TRBJ2-1
d_gene: .
v_gene: TRBV6-6
CDR3nt: TGTGCCAGCAAACCCCTAGGGATGCGGGATGATGAGCAGTTCTTC
CDR3aa: CASKPLGMRDDEQFF

abundance: many
j_gene: TRBJ2-1
d_gene: .
v_gene: TRBV12-3/TRBV12-4
CDR3nt: TGTGCCAGCAGTTTTGAGGTGGAGCAGTTCTTC
CDR3aa: CASSFEVEQFF

abundance: many
j_gene: TRBJ1-5
d_gene: .
v_gene: TRBV10-1
CDR3nt: TGCGCCAGCTCCCAGGGGCGCAATCAGCCCCAGCATTTT
CDR3aa: CASSQGRNQPQHF

abundance: many
j_gene: TRBJ2-5
d_gene: .
v_gene: TRBV5-1
CDR3nt: TGCGCCAGCAGCTCCTGGGGAAACAGGGTCGGAGAGACCCAGTACTTC
CDR3aa: CASSSWGNRVGETQYF

abundance: many
j_gene: TRBJ1-5
d_gene: .
v_gene: TRBV20-1
CDR3nt: TGCAGTGCCAGAGTAGGGTCCAGGGGCGGTCAGCCCCAGCATTTT
CDR3aa: CSARVGSRGGQPQHF

abundance: many
j_gene: TRBJ2-7
d_gene: .
v_gene: TRBV6-2/TRBV6-3
CDR3nt: TGTGCCAGCAGTCCGGACCTTTTGGGGGAGCAGTACTTC
CDR3aa: CASSPDLLGEQYF

abundance: many
j_gene: TRBJ2-7
d_gene: .
v_gene: TRBV14
CDR3nt: TGTGCCAGCAGCCACTGCAGCTACGAGCAGTACTTC
CDR3aa: CASSHCSYEQYF

abundance: many
j_gene: TRBJ2-1
d_gene: .
v_gene: TRBV5-4
CDR3nt: TGTGCCAGCAGCTCCGGACGAGGGGTCAATGAGCAGTTCTTC
CDR3aa: CASSSGRGVNEQFF

abundance: many
j_gene: TRBJ2-2
d_gene: .
v_gene: TRBV24-1
CDR3nt: TGTGCCACCAGTGATTTTAGGTGGAGGCAGGGCGAGCTGTTTTTT
CDR3aa: CATSDFRWRQGELFF

abundance: many
j_gene: TRBJ2-7
d_gene: .
v_gene: TRBV29-1
CDR3nt: TGCAGCGTTGGGGAGGGGGCCCCCCTTACCGAGCAGTACTTC
CDR3aa: CSVGEGAPLTEQYF

abundance: many
j_gene: TRBJ2-7
d_gene: .
v_gene: TRBV9
CDR3nt: TGTGCCAGCAGCCCGTGGGGTTCGGCCTACGAGCAGTACTTC
CDR3aa: CASSPWGSAYEQYF

abundance: many
j_gene: TRBJ1-6
d_gene: TRBD1
v_gene: TRBV5-6
CDR3nt: TGTGCCAGCAGCAAGAGGACAGGGCGCGATTCACCCCTCCACTTT
CDR3aa: CASSKRTGRDSPLHF

abundance: many
j_gene: TRBJ1-6
d_gene: .
v_gene: TRBV7-9
CDR3nt: TGTGCCAGCAGCTTAGAGGGGGGCAGGAATTCACCCCTCCACTTT
CDR3aa: CASSLEGGRNSPLHF

abundance: many
j_gene: TRBJ2-1
d_gene: TRBD2
v_gene: TRBV29-1
CDR3nt: TGCAGCGGGGCACGGGAGGGTCACAATGAGCAGTTCTTC
CDR3aa: CSGAREGHNEQFF

abundance: many
j_gene: TRBJ2-7
d_gene: .
v_gene: TRBV20-1
CDR3nt: TGCAGTGCTAGAGATAGAAGGGGGACCTACGAGCAGTACTTC
CDR3aa: CSARDRRGTYEQYF

abundance: many
j_gene: TRBJ2-7
d_gene: .
v_gene: TRBV20-1
CDR3nt: TGCAGTGCCCTCGCGCAGGACGAGCAGTACTTC
CDR3aa: CSALAQDEQYF

abundance: many
j_gene: TRBJ1-3
d_gene: TRBD1
v_gene: TRBV20-1
CDR3nt: TGCAGTGCTCTACAGGGGGCAAGTAGATCTGGAAACACCATATATTTT
CDR3aa: CSALQGASRSGNTIYF

abundance: many
j_gene: TRBJ2-5
d_gene: .
v_gene: TRBV7-2
CDR3nt: TGTGCCAGCAGCTACTTCCTACAAGAGACCCAGTACTTC
CDR3aa: CASSYFLQETQYF

abundance: many
j_gene: TRBJ2-7
d_gene: .
v_gene: TRBV5-1
CDR3nt: TGCGCCAGCAGCTTAGTTTTGGGTTCCAGCGAGCAGTACTTC
CDR3aa: CASSLVLGSSEQYF

abundance: many
j_gene: TRBJ2-2
d_gene: .
v_gene: TRBV7-2
CDR3nt: TGTGCCAGCAGCTTAACTCCCCCGGGGACCGGGGAGCTGTTTTTT
CDR3aa: CASSLTPPGTGELFF

abundance: .
j_gene: TRBJ1-2
d_gene: TRBD1
v_gene: TRBV4-1
CDR3nt: TGCGCCAGCAGCCAAGAATGTGGGGTAGACAGGGGGCGCAGGCATGGCTACACCTTC
CDR3aa: CASSQECGVDRGRRHGYTF

abundance: few
j_gene: TRBJ2-2
d_gene: TRBD1
v_gene: TRBV7-3
CDR3nt: TGTGCCAGCAGCTTACAACCGGGACAGGGGTCCGGGGAGCTGTTTTTT
CDR3aa: CASSLQPGQGSGELFF

abundance: many
j_gene: TRBJ1-1
d_gene: TRBD1
v_gene: TRBV10-3
CDR3nt: TGTGCCACCTGGGGACAGCTTGAAGCTTTCTTT
CDR3aa: CATWGQLEAFF

abundance: many
j_gene: TRBJ2-2
d_gene: TRBD1
v_gene: TRBV3-1
CDR3nt: TGTGCCAGCAGCCAGGACAGGGGTGTCAGCACCGGGGAGCTGTTTTTT
CDR3aa: CASSQDRGVSTGELFF

abundance: few
j_gene: TRBJ2-7
d_gene: .
v_gene: TRBV18
CDR3nt: TGTGCCAGCTCACCCCCAGGAAACTCCTACGAGCAGTACTTC
CDR3aa: CASSPPGNSYEQYF

abundance: .
j_gene: TRBJ2-3
d_gene: TRBD2
v_gene: TRBV20-1
CDR3nt: TGCAGTGCTATCGATCGACTAGCGGGGAGCACAGATACGCAGTATTTT
CDR3aa: CSAIDRLAGSTDTQYF

abundance: many
j_gene: TRBJ2-1
d_gene: .
v_gene: TRBV5-1
CDR3nt: TGCGCCAGCAGCTTGGCTAGTACTAGTTCCAATGAGCAGTTCTTC
CDR3aa: CASSLASTSSNEQFF

abundance: many
j_gene: TRBJ2-1
d_gene: TRBD2
v_gene: TRBV7-3
CDR3nt: TGTGCCAGCAGCTTCCAAGCTAGCGGAACCTACAATGAGCAGTTCTTC
CDR3aa: CASSFQASGTYNEQFF

abundance: many
j_gene: TRBJ2-3
d_gene: .
v_gene: TRBV3-1
CDR3nt: TGTGCCAGCAGCCAAGAAACCGGGACTGGCACAGATACGCAGTATTTT
CDR3aa: CASSQETGTGTDTQYF

abundance: few
j_gene: TRBJ2-6
d_gene: TRBD1
v_gene: TRBV5-1
CDR3nt: TGCGCCAGCAGCAGGACAGGGTTTTCGGCGGGGGCCAACGTCCTGACTTTC
CDR3aa: CASSRTGFSAGANVLTF

abundance: few
j_gene: TRBJ2-7
d_gene: .
v_gene: TRBV5-4
CDR3nt: TGTGCCAGCAGCCCTTTGAGTAGCGGTGCCTTAGTAGAGCAGTACTTC
CDR3aa: CASSPLSSGALVEQYF

abundance: many
j_gene: TRBJ1-1
d_gene: .
v_gene: TRBV7-2
CDR3nt: TGTGCCAGCAGCTTAGGGGGCAGGCGAAACACTGAAGCTTTCTTT
CDR3aa: CASSLGGRRNTEAFF

abundance: many
j_gene: TRBJ2-1
d_gene: TRBD1
v_gene: TRBV7-3
CDR3nt: TGTGCCAGCAGCTTAATGGGTCCTGGGACAGGGGGAAACTTACAGTTCTTC
CDR3aa: CASSLMGPGTGGNLQFF

abundance: few
j_gene: TRBJ1-1
d_gene: .
v_gene: TRBV5-1
CDR3nt: TGCGCCAGCAGCTTGATGTTGGATCCAACCCTGAACACTGAAGCTTTCTTT
CDR3aa: CASSLMLDPTLNTEAFF

abundance: many
j_gene: TRBJ2-6
d_gene: .
v_gene: TRBV10-3
CDR3nt: TGTGCCAAACGACAGGTATCAGGGGCCAACGTCCTGACTTTC
CDR3aa: CAKRQVSGANVLTF

abundance: many
j_gene: TRBJ2-2
d_gene: .
v_gene: TRBV6-5
CDR3nt: TGTGCCAGCAGTTACCAAGGGGGGAACACCGGGGAGCTGTTTTTT
CDR3aa: CASSYQGGNTGELFF

abundance: .
j_gene: TRBJ1-5
d_gene: .
v_gene: TRBV10-3
CDR3nt: TGTGCCATCAGTGAAGGTAATAACAATCAGCCCCAGCATTTT
CDR3aa: CAISEGNNNQPQHF

abundance: many
j_gene: TRBJ1-1
d_gene: .
v_gene: TRBV18
CDR3nt: TGTGCCAGCTCACCGAAAACCCCTCGGCGCACTGAAGCTTTCTTT
CDR3aa: CASSPKTPRRTEAFF

abundance: many
j_gene: TRBJ2-1
d_gene: TRBD2
v_gene: TRBV5-5
CDR3nt: TGTGCCAGCAGTCTAGCGGGGACGAACTACAATGAGCAGTTCTTC
CDR3aa: CASSLAGTNYNEQFF

abundance: few
j_gene: TRBJ2-3
d_gene: TRBD2
v_gene: TRBV7-6
CDR3nt: TGTGCCAGCAGCCGGACTAGCGGGGGCCTGGCAGATACGCAGTATTTT
CDR3aa: CASSRTSGGLADTQYF

abundance: many
j_gene: TRBJ2-3
d_gene: .
v_gene: TRBV30
CDR3nt: .
CDR3aa: CAWGAGAGTSEYF

abundance: many
j_gene: TRBJ2-3
d_gene: TRBD2
v_gene: TRBV27
CDR3nt: TGTGCCAGCAGTTTATCAAGCGGGAGGGGTCCAGATACGCAGTATTTT
CDR3aa: CASSLSSGRGPDTQYF

abundance: many
j_gene: TRBJ1-4
d_gene: .
v_gene: TRBV7-2
CDR3nt: TGTGCCAGCAGCTTCGGCAGTAATGAAAAACTGTTTTTT
CDR3aa: CASSFGSNEKLFF

abundance: .
j_gene: TRBJ2-2
d_gene: TRBD1
v_gene: TRBV5-1
CDR3nt: TGCGCCAGCAGCTCGCGGACAGGGCTTACCGGGGAGCTGTTTTTT
CDR3aa: CASSSRTGLTGELFF

abundance: many
j_gene: TRBJ1-2
d_gene: .
v_gene: TRBV2
CDR3nt: TGTGCCAGCACCCAAGTCCAGGAGGGCTATGGCTACACCTTC
CDR3aa: CASTQVQEGYGYTF

abundance: .
j_gene: TRBJ2-7
d_gene: TRBD1
v_gene: TRBV18
CDR3nt: TGTGCCAGCTCACAGGGACAGGGGACCTCCTACGAGCAGTACTTC
CDR3aa: CASSQGQGTSYEQYF

abundance: many
j_gene: TRBJ1-2
d_gene: .
v_gene: TRBV20-1
CDR3nt: TGCAGTGCTAGGTCCGGACCGGACAGCAAAATTCGTGGCTACACCTTC
CDR3aa: CSARSGPDSKIRGYTF

abundance: many
j_gene: TRBJ2-7
d_gene: TRBD2
v_gene: TRBV20-1
CDR3nt: TGCAGTGCCCTGTCCCCCGGGACTAGCGGAACCTACGAGCAGTACTTC
CDR3aa: CSALSPGTSGTYEQYF

abundance: many
j_gene: TRBJ2-7
d_gene: .
v_gene: TRBV29-1
CDR3nt: TGCAGCGTCCGACCTGCCGCGGGGGAGCAGTACTTC
CDR3aa: CSVRPAAGEQYF